This TCR beta chain was observed in a study of monozygotic twins with inflammatory bowel disease (dated by TCRdb to between 2018 and 2021). The study in broad terms: The complete study included about 30 monozygotic twin pairs: 19 IBD-discordant Danish pairs and nine German pairs, of which four were IBD-concordant and five were IBD-discordant. The search for disease-associated traits relied mainly on comparing IBD patients with their genetically identical healthy co-twins within discordant pairs. Each individual had, on average, about 151 000 unique TCRalpha sequences and 181 000 unique TCRbeta sequences available for analysis.

Reading from cysteine to phenylalanine, the CDR3 counts 12 amino acids. No DNA sequence was recorded. Based on the germline V gene (reference sequence), the CDR1 and CDR2 sequences are MNHNY and SVGAGI. Study-wide conclusions, independent of this receptor: Repertoire similarity did not differ between concordant and discordant twins, possibly due to limited statistical power. Distinction between different T cell subtypes could not be achieved in the analysis. No single strong signal or clonotype linked to IBD turned up in the results, so the idea that one exists was not supported. Compared with healthy twins, IBD patients had fewer clonotypes in common with other individuals, a difference most pronounced in patients showing signs of disease activity. Differing immunosuppressive treatments among patients may have added background noise and inter-individual variability to the repertoires. TCRbeta repertoire diversity, by inverse Simpson index, was decreased in IBD patients compared with their healthy co-twins.

From each donor, an approximately 2.4 ml peripheral blood sample was drawn into PAXgene tubes and stored at -80 degrees C. Without any T cell sorting, total RNA was extracted from whole blood using the PAXgene blood miRNA kit on an automated QIAcube. Peripheral blood from monozygotic twin pairs concordant or discordant for inflammatory bowel disease was subjected to deep TCRalpha and TCRbeta repertoire profiling with unique molecular barcoding. For every twin pair, smoking habits were documented, and each individual was categorised as a current, former or never smoker. Comment on this clonotype: Its antigen has not been determined.

The library was produced with 5' RACE. Each TCR library was prepared from about 3,300 ng of total RNA. For each sample, cDNA was synthesized in eight separate reactions using SMARTScribe reverse transcriptase. During cDNA synthesis, unique molecular identifiers containing a 6-nucleotide sample barcode were introduced by template switching. TCRalpha and TCRbeta cDNA was amplified in two nested PCRs of approximately 17 and 9 cycles, and bead purification was carried out after each PCR. Before amplification, the cDNA was treated with uracil DNA-glycosylase and purified using the QIAquick PCR purification kit. In the second PCR, Illumina TruSeq-compatible adapters and sample-specific barcodes were added. TapeStation and Qubit were used to check library quality and concentration, and approximately 5.5 ng of each library went into the pool. Sequencing of pooled libraries was carried out on an Illumina HiSeq2500 single-index Rapid Run using 2 x 100 bp reads and custom sequencing primers. As for the original processing: UMI-based consensus assembly with MiGEC version 1.2.6 was used to correct PCR and sequencing errors. MiXCR version 2.1.1 handled V(D)J alignment, clonotype assembly and CDR3 extraction. To normalise gene usage, clonotype sharing and MAIT/NKT TCR abundance, the top 1000, 10 000 and 20 000 clonotypes in each sample were analysed. Diversity was computed as the inverse Simpson index with the vegan R package after downsampling to 27 000 UMIs. Paired Mann-Whitney U tests on discordant twin pairs were used, with Benjamini-Hochberg multiple-testing correction. Following reprocessing of the reads by TCRdb, the data hold one row per CDR3 protein sequence and no DNA is available. It is TCRdb's table, rather than the study itself, that gives the V and J calls and clone size. The sample table includes approximately 330,000 distinct CDR3 sequences. The ten largest clones take up 2% of the sample.

The chain employs TRBV6-6 and TRBJ1-2. The sequencing input was blood. The source is a human donor with ulcerative colitis or Crohn's disease, or a healthy co-twin of an affected twin (not recorded which). The CDR3 protein: CASSSGNYGYTF.